The 6 T cell receptor beta chains given below trace back to one sample, sequenced in a study of Graves' ophthalmopathy and Graves' hyperthyroidism. Researchers took RNA transcripts and amplified TCR beta CDR3 regions from them. HTBI primers were employed in first-round RT-PCR, then a second-round multiplex PCR followed. MiXCR, applied by TCRdb to the multiplex PCR reads, yields one record per CDR3 protein. The top ten hold 10% to 15% of the sample, which has under 350,000 distinct CDR3 sequences, roughly 17% seen once. The sequenced material came from peripheral blood. The receptors come from an adult man with Graves' ophthalmopathy.

This clonotype showed up many times. This rearrangement joins TRBV4-1 to TRBJ2-7, with 10 nucleotides matching TRBD2. The germline CDR1 and CDR2 sequences are MGHRA and YSYEKL. V trimming: 4 bases; J trimming: 4 bases; junction bases outside the gene matches: 10. This CDR3 comprises 16 residues. The CDR3 reads CASSPNTGTSVYEQYF. CDR3 nucleotides: TGCGCCAGCAGCCCAAACACCGGGACTAGCGTTTACGAGCAGTACTTC.

This clonotype was detected many times. This sequence joins TRBV6-5 and TRBJ2-7; 8 positions match TRBD2. Germline trimming cut 2 bases from V and 0 bases from J; bases unmatched to any gene: 3. CDR1 and CDR2 (germline): MNHEY, SVGAGI. This CDR3 has 15 amino acids. In DNA, the CDR3 is TGTGCCAGCAGTTACGAGCGGGGGCTCTCCTACGAGCAGTACTTC. This sequence encodes CASSYERGLSYEQYF.

This clonotype was seen at least ten times. The rearrangement uses TRBV6-1 and TRBJ1-2; D is unresolved. CDR3 length equals 14 residues. Germline V gene sequence: CDR1 MNHNS, CDR2 SASEGT. The V end lost 2 bases, the J end lost 4 bases, and 11 bases lay between the germline ends. The CDR3 DNA is TGTGCCAGCAGTGAAATCTTATACGGCTATGGCTACACCTTC. Protein: CASSEILYGYGYTF.

This clonotype was detected ten times or more. The J gene is TRBJ1-1, the V gene TRBV28; D gene ambiguous. There are 13 residues in the CDR3. Deletions cut 1 base from V and 3 bases from J, with 6 bases between. Looked up from germline, CDR1 is MDHEN and CDR2 is SYDVKM. Written as DNA, the CDR3 is TGTGCCAGCAGTTTATCGGTTTACACTGAAGCTTTCTTT. Its translation is CASSLSVYTEAFF.

V gene TRBV12-5 combines with J gene TRBJ1-1, with TRBD1 as a possible D gene (6 bases). The CDR3 has 15 amino acids. Per the germline V gene, CDR1 is LGHNT and CDR2 is FRNRAP. V lost 0 bases to trimming and J lost 1 base, with 9 bases between them. CDR3 residues: CASGLVTGQNTEAFF. The CDR3 bases are TGTGCTAGTGGTTTGGTGACAGGCCAGAACACTGAAGCTTTCTTT.

This chain uses TRBV28 with TRBJ2-7; D is perhaps TRBD1 (6 bases). This CDR3 region has 14 residues. CDR1 is MDHEN and CDR2 is SYDVKM in the germline V gene. The V end was cut by 7 bases, the J end by 2 bases, with 15 bases between. CDR3 protein: CASTLGGHTYEQYF. The CDR3 bases are TGTGCCAGCACCCTTGGGGGACACACCTACGAGCAGTACTTC.